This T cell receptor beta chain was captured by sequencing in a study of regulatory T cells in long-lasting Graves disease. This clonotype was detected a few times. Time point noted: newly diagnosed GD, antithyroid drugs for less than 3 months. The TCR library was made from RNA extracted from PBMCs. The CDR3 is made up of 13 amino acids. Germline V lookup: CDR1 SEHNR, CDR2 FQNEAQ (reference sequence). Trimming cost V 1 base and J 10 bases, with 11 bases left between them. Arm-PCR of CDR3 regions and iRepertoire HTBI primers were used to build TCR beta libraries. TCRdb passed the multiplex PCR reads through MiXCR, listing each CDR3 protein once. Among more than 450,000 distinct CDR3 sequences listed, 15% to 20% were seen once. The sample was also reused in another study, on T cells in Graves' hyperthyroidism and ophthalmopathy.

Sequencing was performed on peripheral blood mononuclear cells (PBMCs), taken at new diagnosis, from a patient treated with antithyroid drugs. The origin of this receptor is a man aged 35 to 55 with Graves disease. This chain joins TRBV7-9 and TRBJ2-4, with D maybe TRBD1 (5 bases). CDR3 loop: CASSLGRAAIQYF. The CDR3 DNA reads TGTGCCAGCAGCTTAGGCAGGGCCGCAATTCAGTACTTC.